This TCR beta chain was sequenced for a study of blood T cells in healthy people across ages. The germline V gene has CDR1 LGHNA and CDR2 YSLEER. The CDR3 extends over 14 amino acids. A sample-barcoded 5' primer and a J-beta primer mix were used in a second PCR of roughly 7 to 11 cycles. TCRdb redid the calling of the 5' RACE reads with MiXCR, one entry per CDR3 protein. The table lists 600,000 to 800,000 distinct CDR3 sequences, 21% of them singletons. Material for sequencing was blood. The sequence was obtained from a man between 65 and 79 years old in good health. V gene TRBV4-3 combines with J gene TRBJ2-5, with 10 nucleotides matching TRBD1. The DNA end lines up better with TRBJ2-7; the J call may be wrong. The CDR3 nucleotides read TGCGCCAGCAGCCAAAGGACAGGGGGGCGCGAGCAGTACTTC. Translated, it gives CASSQRTGGREQYF.